This is a list of T cell receptor beta chains from one sample in a study of cytomegalovirus exposure and HLA in healthy donors. The data were produced by immunoSEQ multiplex PCR, yet TCRdb's version contains in-frame clones alone and is incomplete. This sample has about 120,000 clones, with 89% found just once. Sequencing used PBMCs. Source of these receptors: a woman aged 18-35 years in good health and CMV-seronegative. Each CDR3 is given with its conserved first and last residue. The D gene is left open where the match is weak. Clone size appears in some rows only: once, few, many, or a class for an expanded clone.

TGTGCCTGGAGTGGGACTAGCCATACGTACGAGCAGTACTTC | CAWSGTSHTYEQYF | NA | TRBV30 | TRBD2 | TRBJ2-7
TGCGCCAGCAGCTTTACCAGGGAGGGACCCTATTCACCCCTCCACTTT | CASSFTREGPYSPLHF | NA | TRBV5-1 | NA | TRBJ1-6
TGTGCCAGCAGTGAAGGGGCGCGTGGCCCCGCTATTTTGGAAGCTTTCTTT | CASSEGARGPAILEAFF | NA | TRBV6-1 | NA | TRBJ1-1
TGTGCCTGGAGTGTCCCGGGGACAGGGGGATATTCACCCCTCCACTTT | CAWSVPGTGGYSPLHF | once | TRBV30 | TRBD1 | TRBJ1-6
TGCGCCAGCAGTGAAGATTGGGCGGAAAAACTGTTTTTT | CASSEDWAEKLFF | NA | TRBV10-1 | NA | TRBJ1-4
TGTGCCAGCAGTCGAGGAAAGGACACCGGGGAGCTGTTTTTT | CASSRGKDTGELFF | NA | TRBV6-4 | NA | TRBJ2-2
TGTGCCAGCATGGGGTCCCTGGATGGGGCAAACACCATATATTTT | CASMGSLDGANTIYF | once | TRBV28 | NA | TRBJ1-3
TGTGCCAGCAGCAAGGACAGACCTAATGAAAAACTGTTTTTT | CASSKDRPNEKLFF | NA | TRBV6-1 | NA | TRBJ1-4
TGTGCCAGCAGCGTAGAAGGGGTTAACACTGAAGCTTTCTTT | CASSVEGVNTEAFF | NA | TRBV9 | NA | TRBJ1-1
TGTGCCAGCAGCTTAGAATTGGGGGCGGTGAAGTACTTC | CASSLELGAVKYF | NA | TRBV7-2 | NA | TRBJ2-7
TGTGCCAGCAGCCCTCCGGGACTAGCGGGAGTTGAGCAGTTCTTC | CASSPPGLAGVEQFF | NA | TRBV14 | TRBD2 | TRBJ2-1
TGTGCCAGCAGAGTAGCGGACAGGGGGGAGCGGCAGTACTTC | CASRVADRGERQYF | NA | TRBV28 | TRBD1 | TRBJ2-7
TGCGCCAGCAGCTTGGGGACTAGATCCACAGATACGCAGTATTTT | CASSLGTRSTDTQYF | once | TRBV5-1 | TRBD2 | TRBJ2-3
TGTGCCAGCAGCTTCATAGGACAGGGAGAGACCCAGTACTTC | CASSFIGQGETQYF | NA | TRBV5-4 | TRBD1 | TRBJ2-5
TGTGCCAGCAGTGGGGTGGCTAGCTATGAGCAGTTCTTC | CASSGVASYEQFF | NA | TRBV2 | NA | TRBJ2-1
TGCAGCGTCCTAACAGGGACCGGGGAGCTGTTTTTT | CSVLTGTGELFF | NA | TRBV29-1 | NA | TRBJ2-2
TGTGCCAGCAGCTCCTACCCAGGACAGGTGCACACCGGGGAGCTGTTTTTT | CASSSYPGQVHTGELFF | NA | TRBV11-2 | TRBD1 | TRBJ2-2
TGTGCCAGCAGCGACGGACAGGGGACGGTTGAAGCTTTCTTT | CASSDGQGTVEAFF | NA | TRBV2 | TRBD1 | TRBJ1-1
TGTGCCAGCAGTCTCCGGACTAGCACAGATACGCAGTATTTT | CASSLRTSTDTQYF | NA | TRBV27 | NA | TRBJ2-3
TGTGCCAGCTCACCTACCGGGACAGGTATCTCCTACGAGCAGTACTTC | CASSPTGTGISYEQYF | NA | TRBV18 | TRBD1 | TRBJ2-7
TGCAGCGTCGGGACAGGTACCTCTGGAAACACCATATATTTT | CSVGTGTSGNTIYF | NA | TRBV29-1 | TRBD1 | TRBJ1-3
TGTGCCAGCAGTGACTCGGCTAGCGGGGGAACCCCCACAGATACGCAGTATTTT | CASSDSASGGTPTDTQYF | NA | TRBV6-4 | TRBD2 | TRBJ2-3
TGTGCAAGCTCCCGGGACAGGGTCCAGCCCCAGCATTTT | CASSRDRVQPQHF | NA | TRBV6-5 | TRBD1 | TRBJ1-5
TGTGCCAGCAGCGTTGCTAGCGGTCCCACAGATACGCAGTATTTT | CASSVASGPTDTQYF | NA | TRBV9 | TRBD2 | TRBJ2-3
TGTGCCAGCTCACGGGGTGCGGGGCCCAACTATGGCTACACCTTC | CASSRGAGPNYGYTF | once | TRBV18 | NA | TRBJ1-2
TGTGCCAGCAGACTCGGGACAGCCAACACTGAAGCTTTCTTT | CASRLGTANTEAFF | NA | TRBV27 | TRBD1 | TRBJ1-1
TGTGCCAGCAGTTTAGGCGTAAACAGGGGAAATGAAAAACTGTTTTTT | CASSLGVNRGNEKLFF | NA | TRBV27 | TRBD1 | TRBJ1-4
TGTGCCAGCAGTTACTCGACGGGGGAGAACACTGAAGCTTTCTTT | CASSYSTGENTEAFF | NA | TRBV6-6 | NA | TRBJ1-1
TGCGCCAGCAGCCAAGTCGAAGGGGGCGCTGATACATATACGCAGTATTTT | CASSQVEGGADTYTQYF | NA | TRBV4-1 | TRBD1 | TRBJ2-3